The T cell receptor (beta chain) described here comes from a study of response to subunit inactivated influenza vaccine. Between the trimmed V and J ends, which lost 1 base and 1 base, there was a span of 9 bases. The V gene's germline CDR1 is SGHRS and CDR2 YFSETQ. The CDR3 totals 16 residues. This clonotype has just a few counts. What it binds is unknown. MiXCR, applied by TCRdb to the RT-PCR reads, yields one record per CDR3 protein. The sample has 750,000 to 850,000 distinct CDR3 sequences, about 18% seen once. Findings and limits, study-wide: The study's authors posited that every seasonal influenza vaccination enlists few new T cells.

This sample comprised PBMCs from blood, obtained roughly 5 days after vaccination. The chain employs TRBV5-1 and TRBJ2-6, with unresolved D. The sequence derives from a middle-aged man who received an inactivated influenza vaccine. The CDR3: CASSLSGDSGANVLTF. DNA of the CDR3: TGCGCCAGCAGCTTGTCAGGAGATTCTGGGGCCAACGTCCTGACTTTC.